The present entry profiles one T cell receptor (beta chain) with its context. The antigen is unknown. The germline V gene encodes CDR1 SGHRS and CDR2 YFSETQ. The CDR3 consists of 15 residues. Germline trimming cut 0 bases from V and 8 bases from J; bases unmatched to any gene: 8. The PCR contained 60 Vbeta and 13 Jbeta primers. Repertoires were generated with immunoSEQ multiplex PCR, while TCRdb's copy carries only in-frame clones and drops some. The repertoire holds just over 200,000 clones, roughly three quarters seen once, with 1.7% in the top ten. This sample was included in a study of cytomegalovirus exposure and HLA in healthy donors. Broader study findings: The authors later linked a missense DCLRE1C variant to TCR beta V- and J-gene trimming. The analysis excluded some indistinguishable V segments, including TRBV6-2 and TRBV6-3.

J is TRBJ2-1 and V is TRBV5-1, with 7 bases fitting TRBD2. The sequenced sample consisted of PBMCs. The TCR was taken from a man in his forties or fifties in good health and CMV-seronegative. The CDR3 is CASSLGDYLNDEQFF. Here the CDR3 DNA reads TGCGCCAGCAGCTTGGGGGACTACCTAAACGATGAGCAGTTCTTC.